This T cell receptor (beta chain) was found in a study of response to subunit inactivated influenza vaccine (dated 2018 in TCRdb). About the full investigation: Deep quantitative T cell receptor repertoire profiling was used in the study to track responses to a trivalent subunit inactivated influenza vaccine. Beyond this particular receptor, the publication reports: According to the authors, only a limited number of new T cells may be recruited by each seasonal influenza vaccination.

Libraries came from RT-PCR. Sequencing used an Illumina HiSeq 2500. TCRdb redid the processing of the public reads, applying fastp at Q25 and MiXCR, and retained in-frame beta chains. Every CDR3 protein is listed once, alongside the most common genes and DNA of its rows. Here the sample has 400,000 to 550,000 distinct CDR3 sequences; less than 30% occur a single time. Clones ranked in the top ten supply 1.9% of the sample. According to the germline V gene (reference sequence), CDR1 reads DFQATT and CDR2 reads SNEGSKA. From the cysteine through the phenylalanine, the CDR3 covers 12 amino acids. Only CDR3 DNA is held: 36 bases, read in frame from base 1. V loses 6 bases of germline sequence and J loses 8 bases, and the interval between the two ends is 13 bases. This clonotype turned up a few times. The target of this receptor is not known. No base qualities exist here, and no much larger clone lies one base off it.

The V and J genes are TRBV20-1 and TRBJ1-4; perhaps TRBD1 is the D gene, with 6 bases matching. The specimen was CD4+ T cells sorted from PBMCs, collected about 5 days after vaccination. This receptor was identified in a man aged 50 to 60 who received an inactivated influenza vaccine. Donor details come from another sample of the same person, matched by shared clones. The CDR3 reads CSATTGLEKLFF. The nucleotides are TGCAGTGCCACCACAGGGTTGGAAAAACTGTTTTTT.